These T cell receptor beta chains were read from a single sample in a study of chemoradiotherapy in HPV16-positive cancers. Libraries were prepared by immunoSEQ multiplex PCR; TCRdb keeps only in-frame clonotypes and omits some of them. The sample carries about 29,000 clones, 91% recorded once. The sample in question was blood, obtained from a patient who underwent chemoradiotherapy. These receptor sequences come from a human donor with HPV-associated anogenital cancer. Both conserved end residues are part of each CDR3. Fields, in order: clone size, J gene, D gene, V gene, CDR3 DNA, CDR3 protein. D genes are given only for firm matches. Clone sizes are given selectively: once, few, many, or a class where the clone is expanded.

>-|TRBJ2-2|-|TRBV7-9
TGTGCCAGCAGCTTGGGCGACGGCGCGAACACCGGGGAGCTGTTTTTT
CASSLGDGANTGELFF
>-|TRBJ2-2|-|TRBV10-3
TGTGCCATCCGGGACGGGGCGAACACCGGGGAGCTGTTTTTT
CAIRDGANTGELFF
>-|TRBJ2-7|TRBD2|TRBV9
TGTGCCAGCAGCTCGGGACTAGCGGGGTTCGAGCAGTACTTC
CASSSGLAGFEQYF
>-|TRBJ1-2|-|TRBV28
TGTGCCAGCAGTTCCTACAGGGACGATGGTGGCTACACCTTC
CASSSYRDDGGYTF
>-|TRBJ2-1|TRBD2|TRBV11-3
TGTGCCAGCAGCTTAGGGGTCACTAGCGATGCTGAGCAGTTCTTC
CASSLGVTSDAEQFF
>-|TRBJ2-7|TRBD1|TRBV9
TGTGCCAGCAGCGTAGCCCCAGGGGGTAGCTACGAGCAGTACTTC
CASSVAPGGSYEQYF
>-|TRBJ2-1|TRBD1|TRBV19
TGTGCCAGTAGCAACCCCAGGGGGCCTCCGGACGGAGGGCCAAACAATGAGCAGTTCTTC
CASSNPRGPPDGGPNNEQFF
>-|TRBJ2-7|-|TRBV5-4
TGTGCCAGCAGCCAAGGGGGGTACGAGCAGTACTTC
CASSQGGYEQYF
>-|TRBJ2-7|-|TRBV18
TGTGCCAGCTCACCTTCCCGGACGTTCACCTACGAGCAGTACTTC
CASSPSRTFTYEQYF
>-|TRBJ2-2|TRBD2|TRBV5-6
TGTGCCAGCAGCCCACGGAGCGGGAGGGCCACCGGGGAGCTGTTTTTT
CASSPRSGRATGELFF
>-|TRBJ2-7|-|TRBV10-3
TGTGCCATCAGTGAGCCCCCAGGGGGGATCTACGAGCAGTACTTC
CAISEPPGGIYEQYF
>-|TRBJ1-2|-|TRBV28
TGTGCCAGCAGTTTAGTCAGACAGTTTAGTGGCTACACCTTC
CASSLVRQFSGYTF
>-|TRBJ2-7|-|TRBV27
TGTGCCAGCAGTTTAGCCGAAAGCTCCTACGAGCAGTACTTC
CASSLAESSYEQYF
>-|TRBJ2-7|-|TRBV27
TGTGCCAGCAGTTTAAGTCCCTCCTACGAGCAGTACTTC
CASSLSPSYEQYF
>-|TRBJ1-1|-|TRBV7-9
TGTGCCAGCAGCTTACCTACGGGCCCGCTTCCCCCTGAAGCTTTCTTT
CASSLPTGPLPPEAFF
>-|TRBJ2-2|TRBD2|TRBV7-2
TGTGCCAGCAGCCGGGGACTAGCGCGCAACACCGGGGAGCTGTTTTTT
CASSRGLARNTGELFF
>-|TRBJ2-2|TRBD1|TRBV7-2
TGTGCCAGCAGCTTTCAGGGGGCGCGGGCCGGGGAGCTGTTTTTT
CASSFQGARAGELFF
>few|TRBJ2-7|TRBD2|TRBV5-4
TGTGCCAGCAGCTTGGACGGGGACCGGGAGGGCCGATACTTC
CASSLDGDREGRYF
>-|TRBJ2-7|-|TRBV5-1
TGCGCCAGCAGCTGGGGAAGCGGAGCCTACGAGCAGTACTTC
CASSWGSGAYEQYF
>-|TRBJ2-5|TRBD1|TRBV29-1
TGCAGCGTGACGCGGGACAGGGTCCAAGAGACCCAGTACTTC
CSVTRDRVQETQYF
>-|TRBJ2-3|-|TRBV9
TGTGCCAGCAGTCTTTCGTGGGGGGCGAGGGATACGCAGTATTTT
CASSLSWGARDTQYF
>-|TRBJ2-1|TRBD2|TRBV5-5
TGTGCCAGCAGCTTGGAAGGGACTAGCATGTACAATGAGCAGTTCTTC
CASSLEGTSMYNEQFF
>-|TRBJ2-5|-|TRBV5-6
TGTGCCAGCAGCTTGGCCGGGTCCATGGCGGCCCAGTACTTC
CASSLAGSMAAQYF
>-|TRBJ2-3|-|TRBV7-3
TGTGCCAGCAGCTCCCGCACAGCGGATACGCAGTATTTT
CASSSRTADTQYF
>once|TRBJ2-3|TRBD1|TRBV2
TGTGCCAGCAGCAAGGACAGGCCCCGGGTAGATACGCAGTATTTT
CASSKDRPRVDTQYF
>-|TRBJ2-7|-|TRBV7-6
TGTGCCAGCAGCTTAGCGCCTTTATCCTCCTACGAGCAGTACTTC
CASSLAPLSSYEQYF
>-|TRBJ2-2|-|TRBV4-3
TGCGCCAGCAGCTACAGCGGTACCGGGGAGCTGTTTTTT
CASSYSGTGELFF
>-|TRBJ2-3|TRBD1|TRBV6-6
TGTGCCAGCAGTTACTCCAGGACAGGTTCAGATACGCAGTATTTT
CASSYSRTGSDTQYF
>-|TRBJ2-7|TRBD2|TRBV10-3
TGTGCCATCAGTTCCGGGACTAGGTTCTACGAGCAGTACTTC
CAISSGTRFYEQYF
>-|TRBJ2-7|TRBD1|TRBV27
TGTGCCAGCAGTTCAACGACAGGGTGGCAGTACTTC
CASSSTTGWQYF
>-|TRBJ2-7|-|TRBV10-3
TGTGCCACCCGGGGGCAACCGGATCCCGAGCAGTACTTC
CATRGQPDPEQYF
>-|TRBJ2-7|TRBD1|TRBV7-9
TGTGCCAGCAGCGCCCGGGACAGGGGCTACGAGCAGTACTTC
CASSARDRGYEQYF
>-|TRBJ2-1|TRBD1|TRBV27
TGTGCCAGCAGTGTCGACAGGGGCTACAATGAGCAGTTCTTC
CASSVDRGYNEQFF
>-|TRBJ2-2|-|TRBV4-3
TGCGCCAGCAGCATACGACTAGTTGGTGGCACCGGGGAGCTGTTTTTT
CASSIRLVGGTGELFF
>-|TRBJ2-5|TRBD1|TRBV13
TGTGCCAGCAGCTTAGACGACAGGGAAGAGACCCAGTACTTC
CASSLDDREETQYF
>-|TRBJ2-7|TRBD1|TRBV11-1
TGTGCCAGCAGTCTAAGCGGGACAGGGCTATACGAGCAGTACTTC
CASSLSGTGLYEQYF
>-|TRBJ1-2|TRBD1|TRBV6-6
TGTGCCAGCAGATGGGGACAGGGATATTATGGCTACACCTTC
CASRWGQGYYGYTF
>-|TRBJ2-1|TRBD2|TRBV5-6
TGTGCCAGCATCCCTCCCGGGAGGAATCTTTACAATGAGCAGTTCTTC
CASIPPGRNLYNEQFF
>-|TRBJ2-7|-|TRBV5-1
TGCGCCAGCAGCCAGGACTCGTCCTACGAGCAGTACTTC
CASSQDSSYEQYF
>once|TRBJ1-3|-|TRBV4-3
TGCGCCAGCAGCCAAGTGGCAGGGAGTGGAAACACCATATATTTT
CASSQVAGSGNTIYF
>once|TRBJ2-5|-|TRBV21-1
TGTGCCAGCAGCAAAGAGGATAAGGCACAGGCCCTAGTGGAGACCCAGTACTTC
CASSKEDKAQALVETQYF
>-|TRBJ1-1|-|TRBV5-5
TGTGCCAGCAGCTTACAGGAGAACACTGAAGCTTTCTTT
CASSLQENTEAFF
>-|TRBJ2-1|TRBD1|TRBV28
TGTGCCAGCAGTCCGGGACAGTACAATGAGCAGTTCTTC
CASSPGQYNEQFF
>-|TRBJ2-3|-|TRBV7-9
TGTGCCAGCAGCTTGGGAGCAAGCACAGATACGCAGTATTTT
CASSLGASTDTQYF
>-|TRBJ2-3|-|TRBV6-1
TGTGCCAGCAGAAGAGGGGGAGATACGCAGTATTTT
CASRRGGDTQYF